The 6 T cell receptor beta chains in this list originate from one sample, sequenced in a study of patients and donors after allogeneic stem cell transplantation. TCRdb re-called the RT-PCR reads with MiXCR, one entry per CDR3 protein. The table records about 74,000 distinct CDR3 sequences, 26% of them present only once. The sequencing input was blood, either unsorted or a sorted T cell fraction (not recorded which). The receptor set was obtained from a human donor who was either an allogeneic HSCT recipient or a stem cell or donor lymphocyte infusion donor (not recorded which). It is not recorded whose cells these are; they may come from a transplant donor.

The rearrangement uses TRBV20-1 and TRBJ1-2, with D unclear. The V gene lost 5 bases and the J gene lost 4 bases, with 14 bases spanning the gap. The germline V gene has CDR1 DFQATT and CDR2 SNEGSKA (reference sequence). This CDR3 has 13 amino acids. This CDR3 is CSALAPTSYGYTF. The CDR3 DNA is TGCAGTGCTTTAGCGCCGACTTCCTATGGCTACACCTTC.

The genes are TRBV11-3 and TRBJ2-7, with D maybe TRBD1 (5 bases). V dropped 1 base and J dropped 5 bases, with 9 bases sitting between them. The CDR3 sequence is 13 residues long. Germline assignment: CDR1 SGHNT and CDR2 YENEEA. CDR3 loop: CASSLGRVHEQYF. CDR3 sequence (DNA): TGTGCCAGCAGCTTAGGCAGGGTGCACGAGCAGTACTTC.

This sequence joins TRBV30 and TRBJ1-5; a possible D gene is TRBD1 (5 bases). The germline gives CDR1 GTSNPN, CDR2 SVGIG (reference sequence). This CDR3 contains 12 residues. The ends were cut back, 3 bases at V and 5 bases at J, with 8 bases in the middle. CDR3: CAWSGGYQPQHF. DNA of the CDR3: TGTGCCTGGAGCGGGGGTTATCAGCCCCAGCATTTT.

The rearrangement uses TRBV10-3 and TRBJ2-5; D is unresolved. Germline CDR1 and CDR2: ENHRY and SYGVKD. V shed 1 base and J shed 0 bases, with 0 bases lying between them. The CDR3 is 12 residues long. The CDR3 sequence: CAISEYQETQYF. The CDR3 DNA sequence: TGTGCCATCAGTGAGTACCAAGAGACCCAGTACTTC.

This chain joins TRBV24-1 and TRBJ1-5; D may be TRBD1 (5 bases). The V gene lost 1 base and the J gene lost 5 bases, with 8 bases spanning the gap. From germline, CDR1 is KGHDR and CDR2 SFDVKD. This CDR3 spans 14 amino acids. The CDR3 sequence: CATSDLRGDQPQHF. In DNA, the CDR3 is TGTGCCACCAGTGATTTACGGGGGGATCAGCCCCAGCATTTT.

V gene TRBV5-1 combines with J gene TRBJ1-2, with 8 positions matching TRBD1. Unmatched junction bases numbered 8, after V lost 7 bases and J lost 3 bases. Germline V gene sequence: CDR1 SGHRS, CDR2 YFSETQ. CDR3 size: 14 residues. The CDR3 sequence: CASRRTGSHYGYTF. The CDR3 DNA reads TGCGCCAGCCGCCGGACAGGGTCACACTATGGCTACACCTTC.